The 18 T cell receptor beta chains reported below all come from one sample, sequenced in a study of cytomegalovirus exposure and HLA in healthy donors. The PCR contained 60 Vbeta and 13 Jbeta primers. The table came from immunoSEQ multiplex PCR; TCRdb's copy has only in-frame clones and leaves some out. The sample carries approximately 170,000 clones, approximately 73% recorded once. Sequenced material: PBMCs. Source of these receptors: a man aged 50-60 years in good health and CMV-seronegative.

This chain links TRBV6-1 with TRBJ2-3; the D gene is possibly TRBD2 (7 bases). The CDR3 loop spans 15 amino acids. CDR1 and CDR2 (germline): MNHNS, SASEGT. Trimming removed 4 bases at V and 4 bases at J, with 15 bases between. The CDR3 nucleotides are TGTGCCAGCAGTGGAACAGGGAGGGTACCAGATACGCAGTATTTT. This gives the protein CASSGTGRVPDTQYF.

V is TRBV15 and J is TRBJ2-7, with TRBD1 matching 11 bases. From germline, CDR1 is LNHNV and CDR2 YYDKDF (reference sequence). Unmatched junction bases numbered 6, after V lost 3 bases and J lost 5 bases. The CDR3 consists of 15 residues. The CDR3 sequence is CATSRRDRGKDEQYF. DNA of the CDR3: TGTGCCACCAGCAGGAGGGACAGGGGGAAGGACGAGCAGTACTTC.

This clone appeared a few times. The V gene is TRBV5-8, the J gene TRBJ1-1; 8 bases agree with TRBD1. V was pared by 4 bases and J by 6 bases, with 5 bases of the junction left unmatched. CDR3 length equals 13 residues. Germline loops: CDR1 SGHTS, CDR2 YDEGEE. The CDR3 DNA sequence: TGTGCCAGCAGCCGCCGGGACAGGCCTGAAGCTTTCTTT. Its translation is CASSRRDRPEAFF. Drawing the rest from reference TRBV5-8 and TRBJ1-1, the complete variable domain is EAGVTQSPTHLIKTRGQQATLRCSPISGHTSVYWYQQALGLGLQFLLWYDEGEERNRGNFPPRFSGRQFPNYSSELNVNALELEDSALYLCASSRRDRPEAFFGQGTRLTVV.

The gene calls are TRBV9 and TRBJ1-1, with D perhaps matching TRBD1 (5 bases). The CDR3 is made up of 15 amino acids. Per germline, CDR1 SGDLS and CDR2 YYNGEE. Trimming left V 3 bases short and J 1 base short, with 13 bases between. The CDR3 DNA is TGTGCCAGCAGCGACTGGGGGGGAGCGAACACTGAAGCTTTCTTT. Protein: CASSDWGGANTEAFF.

This chain uses TRBV21-1 with TRBJ2-7; the table's D call TRBD1 went unverified against the DNA. TRBV21-1 constitutes a pseudogene. The CDR3 is 13 residues long. Here the CDR3 reads CVRRDRGENEQYF. Here the CDR3 DNA reads TGTGTTCGGAGGGACAGGGGCGAGAACGAGCAGTACTTC.

The rearrangement uses TRBV30 and TRBJ1-6; TRBD1 is a possible D gene (5 bases). Deletions cut 4 bases from V and 4 bases from J, with 11 bases between. The CDR3 is made up of 14 amino acids. Looked up from germline, CDR1 is GTSNPN and CDR2 is SVGIG (reference sequence). For the CDR3, the DNA is TGTGCCTGGAATGACAGTGATTATAATTCACCCCTCCACTTT. Encoded protein: CAWNDSDYNSPLHF.

This clone was detected a few times. The CDR3 nucleotides read TGTGCCAGCAGTTCGGACAGGGGCTATGGCTACACCTTC. Translated, it gives CASSSDRGYGYTF. The rearrangement links TRBV27 to TRBJ1-2; the match to TRBD1 covers 9 bases. V lost 4 bases, J lost 4 bases, and 1 base stayed unmatched. This CDR3 is built from 13 residues. The germline V gene has CDR1 MNHEY and CDR2 SMNVEV (reference sequence).

V and J are TRBV6-6 and TRBJ1-2, with 9 bases matching TRBD1. V lost 2 bases, J lost 4 bases, and 5 bases stayed unmatched. CDR3 size: 15 residues. Germline assignment: CDR1 MNHNY and CDR2 SVGAGI (reference sequence). CDR3 in amino acids: CASSYVGQGFYGYTF. CDR3 nucleotide sequence: TGTGCCAGCAGTTACGTGGGACAGGGCTTCTATGGCTACACCTTC.

The V call is TRBV5-1, the J call TRBJ2-3, with a tentative D call TRBD2 (7 bases). The V and J ends lost 2 bases and 2 bases respectively, with 9 bases between them. The CDR3 has 14 residues. From germline, CDR1 is SGHRS and CDR2 YFSETQ. CDR3 nucleotides: TGCGCCAGCAGCTTCGGGGGGCTCACAGATACGCAGTATTTT. This translates into CASSFGGLTDTQYF.

The CDR3 nucleotides are TGCGCCAGCAGCTCTCAAGGGGGATCCACTGAAGCTTTCTTT. This encodes CASSSQGGSTEAFF. This sequence joins TRBV5-1 and TRBJ1-1; the D gene is possibly TRBD1 (6 bases). The V gene lost 3 bases and the J gene lost 4 bases, with 13 bases spanning the gap. The CDR3 extends over 14 amino acids. CDR1 SGHRS and CDR2 YFSETQ come from the germline V gene.

The chain has TRBV5-1 and TRBJ2-3, with 7 positions matching TRBD2. CDR1 and CDR2 (germline): SGHRS, YFSETQ. The CDR3 is 16 residues long. After removal of 3 bases from V and 3 bases from J, the junction contained 10 bases not matched to a gene. The CDR3: CASSYPRGEGTDTQYF. The CDR3 bases are TGCGCCAGCAGCTACCCGCGAGGGGAGGGGACAGATACGCAGTATTTT.

The J gene is TRBJ1-1, the V gene TRBV11-2, with 7 bases lining up with TRBD1. Per germline, CDR1 SGHAT and CDR2 FQNNGV. CDR3 length: 15 amino acids. Trimming took 1 base from V and 3 from J; bases not matched to a gene: 5. CDR3 in amino acids: CASSLAGTAYTEAFF. Written as DNA, the CDR3 is TGTGCCAGCAGCTTAGCCGGGACAGCTTACACTGAAGCTTTCTTT.

The chain recombines TRBV9 with TRBJ1-5, with D maybe TRBD1 (6 bases). V gave up 2 bases and J gave up 3 bases, with 12 bases separating them. The germline V gene encodes CDR1 SGDLS and CDR2 YYNGEE. The CDR3 is 15 amino acids. CDR3 loop: CASSVEGGANQPQHF. The CDR3 coding sequence is TGTGCCAGCAGCGTCGAGGGGGGGGCCAATCAGCCCCAGCATTTT. The full variable domain, with the rest looked up from reference TRBV9 and TRBJ1-5, is DSGVTQTPKHLITATGQRVTLRCSPRSGDLSVYWYQQSLDQGLQFLIQYYNGEERAKGNILERFSAQQFPDLHSELNLSSLELGDSALYFCASSVEGGANQPQHFGDGTRLSIL.

This clone has only one observation. The gene calls are TRBV4-1 and TRBJ1-5; unclear D gene. CDR3 size: 15 residues. Trimming pared 3 bases from V and 12 bases from J, leaving 21 bases between. The germline gives CDR1 MGHRA, CDR2 YSYEKL. The CDR3 spells CASSQARSPESLQHF. The CDR3 DNA reads TGCGCCAGCAGCCAGGCAAGATCCCCGGAGAGCCTCCAGCATTTT.

This chain links TRBV27 with TRBJ2-7, with 9 bases matching TRBD1. CDR3 length: 14 residues. J was trimmed by 10 bases and V by 4 bases; bases with no gene match: 11. The V gene's germline CDR1 is MNHEY and CDR2 SMNVEV (reference sequence). CDR3 amino acids: CASSSPGQGRPQYF. The CDR3 DNA sequence: TGTGCCAGCAGTTCGCCGGGACAGGGAAGGCCCCAGTACTTC.

This chain connects TRBV5-1 to TRBJ1-4, with TRBD1 matching over 9 bases. V lost 2 bases, J lost 8 bases, and 4 bases stayed unmatched. Per the germline V gene, CDR1 is SGHRS and CDR2 is YFSETQ. The CDR3 loop spans 14 amino acids. The CDR3 is CASSLTDRGEKLFF. The CDR3 DNA is TGCGCCAGCAGCTTAACGGACAGGGGAGAAAAACTGTTTTTT.

The sample holds a few counts of this clone. The CDR3 does not end in the conserved phenylalanine or tryptophan, so this is likely a read error. CDR3 DNA sequence: TGTGCCAGTAGTATAATCCAGGGGGCTTTAAACGAGCAGTACCTC. Its protein is CASSIIQGALNEQYL. The V and J genes are TRBV19 and TRBJ2-7; TRBD1 agrees at 8 bases. CDR1 is LNHDA, CDR2 SQIVND, per germline (reference sequence). The V segment lost 2 bases and the J segment 5 bases; nucleotides outside the gene matches: 8. The CDR3 totals 15 residues.

The V gene is TRBV15, the J gene TRBJ1-2, with D unclear. V lost 1 base to trimming and J lost 4 bases, with 10 bases between them. Looked up from germline, CDR1 is LNHNV and CDR2 is YYDKDF (reference sequence). The CDR3 is 14 amino acids. In DNA, the CDR3 is TGTGCCACCAGCAGAGCCCTGGACTCCTATGGCTACACCTTC. Translation: CATSRALDSYGYTF. Filled out from reference TRBV15 and TRBJ1-2, the complete variable domain reads DAMVIQNPRYQVTQFGKPVTLSCSQTLNHNVMYWYQQKSSQAPKLLFHYYDKDFNNEADTPDNFQSRRPNTSFCFLDIRSPGLGDTAMYLCATSRALDSYGYTFGSGTRLTVV.